A single sample is the source of the 27 T cell receptor beta chains below, sequenced in a study of blood T cell repertoires in COVID-19 (dated by TCRdb to about 2020). Receptor libraries were prepared by the immunoSEQ multiplex PCR assay. Sourced from immuneACCESS, this table was stored by TCRdb with only in-frame sequences that have V and J called. A share of the clones is absent; for the studies checked, an unresolved V gene accounts for under half, and the remainder has no known explanation. The table for this sample lists roughly 190,000 clones; roughly 80% of them were counted only once. The ten largest clones add up to less than 7% of the sample. The sequenced sample consisted of peripheral blood. All receptors come from a man aged 55 to 70 with acute or convalescent COVID-19.

The V gene is TRBV6-6, the J gene TRBJ2-1, with 10 positions matching TRBD2. The J segment lost 3 bases and the V segment lost 8 bases, leaving 1 base of the junction unmatched. This CDR3 is 13 amino acids long. Looked up from germline, CDR1 is MNHNY and CDR2 is SVGAGI (reference sequence). The CDR3 nucleotides read TGTGCCAGCGGGACTAGCGACTACAATGAGCAGTTCTTC. Its translation: CASGTSDYNEQFF.

The chain employs TRBV3-1 (or the pseudogene TRBV3-2) and TRBJ2-7; 13 nucleotides line up with TRBD2. This CDR3 region has 17 residues. The V gene end was trimmed by 4 bases and the J gene end by 9 bases; junction bases not matched to a gene: 15. The V gene's germline CDR1 is LGHDT and CDR2 YNNKEL (reference sequence). The CDR3 loop is CASSPTKARTSGSRQYF. CDR3 coding DNA: TGTGCCAGCAGCCCAACCAAAGCCCGGACTAGCGGGAGTAGGCAGTACTTC.

The V gene is TRBV30, the J gene TRBJ2-3; 14 bases align to TRBD2. The V gene's germline CDR1 is GTSNPN and CDR2 SVGIG (reference sequence). With 0 bases clipped from V and 4 bases from J, the junction kept 3 bases outside the gene matches. The CDR3 has 16 amino acids. The CDR3 nucleotides read TGTGCCTGGAGTGTCGGACTAGCGGGAGGTGCAGATACGCAGTATTTT. The encoded protein is CAWSVGLAGGADTQYF.

V is TRBV19 and J is TRBJ2-3; D not certain. The CDR3 extends over 15 amino acids. V gave up 7 bases and J gave up 2 bases, with 16 bases separating them. The germline CDR1 and CDR2 sequences are LNHDA and SQIVND (reference sequence). CDR3 nucleotides: TGTGCCAGTACCCCGGGTGGCCAAACCACAGATACGCAGTATTTT. Translation: CASTPGGQTTDTQYF. Variable domain in full (rest from reference TRBV19 and TRBJ2-3): DGGITQSPKYLFRKEGQNVTLSCEQNLNHDAMYWYRQDPGQGLRLIYYSQIVNDFQKGDIAEGYSVSREKKESFPLTVTSAQKNPTAFYLCASTPGGQTTDTQYFGPGTRLTVL.

The chain recombines TRBV13 with TRBJ1-6; possible D gene TRBD1, 6 bases. The CDR3 runs to 14 residues. Germline V gene lookup returns CDR1 PRHDT and CDR2 FYEKMQ (reference sequence). Trimming took off 5 bases at V and 3 bases at J, with 8 bases between the two ends. The CDR3 is CASSLRGYNSPLHF. CDR3 DNA: TGTGCCAGCAGCCTCAGGGGCTATAATTCACCCCTCCACTTT.

The gene calls are TRBV7-9 and TRBJ2-2, with TRBD1 as a possible D gene (5 bases). The ends were cut back, 3 bases at V and 1 base at J, with 12 bases in the middle. Germline V gene sequence: CDR1 SEHNR, CDR2 FQNEAQ (reference sequence). This CDR3 is built from 16 residues. The CDR3: CASSFKLGQNTGELFF. The CDR3 DNA follows: TGTGCCAGCAGCTTTAAGTTAGGACAGAACACCGGGGAGCTGTTTTTT.

Written as DNA, the CDR3 is TGCGCCAGCAGCTTGGACACCTTTACGCCCCAGCATTTT. Its protein is CASSLDTFTPQHF. The V gene is TRBV5-1, the J gene TRBJ1-5; D gene ambiguous. CDR3 length equals 13 residues. V was shortened by 0 bases and J by 9 bases, with 10 bases between the two germline ends. Germline CDR1 SGHRS, CDR2 YFSETQ.

The V and J genes are TRBV18 and TRBJ2-4; maybe TRBD2 (6 bases). CDR1 is KGHSH, CDR2 LQKENI, per germline. V was pared by 2 bases and J by 0 bases, with 8 bases between. The CDR3 runs to 15 residues. This CDR3 is CASSPIGGAKNIQYF. The CDR3 DNA is TGTGCCAGCTCACCAATCGGGGGAGCCAAAAACATTCAGTACTTC.

The chain uses TRBV7-9 and TRBJ1-5, with D tentatively TRBD1 (5 bases). Per germline, CDR1 SEHNR and CDR2 FQNEAQ (reference sequence). Deletions cut 2 bases from V and 5 bases from J, with 10 bases between. This CDR3 region has 14 residues. CDR3 nucleotides: TGTGCCAGCAGCTTAAGCGGGACTTATCAGCCCCAGCATTTT. As protein: CASSLSGTYQPQHF.

The V gene is TRBV12-5, the J gene TRBJ2-5; no firm D call. V was clipped by 8 bases and J by 1 base, with 14 bases between them. CDR3 length equals 14 residues. Germline CDR1 LGHNT, CDR2 FRNRAP. The DNA for the CDR3 is TGTGCTAGTCTGAATAGTTTGGTCCAAGAGACCCAGTACTTC. Encoded protein: CASLNSLVQETQYF. The variable domain in full, completed from reference TRBV12-5 and TRBJ2-5, reads DARVTQTPRHKVTEMGQEVTMRCQPILGHNTVFWYRQTMMQGLELLAYFRNRAPLDDSGMPKDRFSAEMPDATLATLKIQPSEPRDSAVYFCASLNSLVQETQYFGPGTRLLVL.

Note on this clone: Other DNA variants within this sample encode the same CDR3. The chain joins TRBV7-2 to TRBJ1-2; 9 bases line up with TRBD1. The ends lost 1 base at V and 4 bases at J; junction bases unmatched: 1. CDR1 and CDR2 (germline): SGHTA, FQGNSA. The CDR3 has 14 amino acids. CDR3 residues: CASSLVTGGYGYTF. CDR3 coding DNA: TGTGCCAGCAGCTTAGTGACAGGGGGCTATGGCTACACCTTC.

This rearrangement joins TRBV5-6 to TRBJ1-5; weak D call: TRBD1 (5 bases). The CDR3 extends over 16 amino acids. Germline assignment: CDR1 SGHDT and CDR2 YYEEEE. The V end was cut by 1 base, the J end by 11 bases, with 22 bases between. CDR3: CASSLLTGNTGAAQHF. The DNA of the CDR3 is TGTGCCAGCAGCTTGTTAACAGGAAACACGGGAGCAGCCCAGCATTTT.

This clone was seen more than once but under ten times. This sequence joins TRBV2 and TRBJ2-7, with D possibly matching TRBD2 (5 bases). CDR1 and CDR2 from the germline V gene are SNHLY and FYNNEI. There are 13 residues in the CDR3. V was shortened by 0 bases and J by 7 bases, with 10 bases between the two germline ends. The CDR3 bases are TGTGCCAGCAGTGAAGCGCTTTGGAGGGAGCAGTACTTC. It codes for CASSEALWREQYF.

This chain joins TRBV7-9 and TRBJ2-3, with 10 positions matching TRBD2. V gave up 3 bases and J gave up 3 bases; unmatched junction bases: 6. The CDR3 is 16 amino acids. The V gene's germline CDR1 is SEHNR and CDR2 FQNEAQ (reference sequence). This chain's CDR3 is CASSFLAGATTDTQYF. CDR3 coding DNA: TGTGCCAGCAGCTTCCTAGCGGGAGCAACGACAGATACGCAGTATTTT.

This rearrangement joins TRBV5-1 to TRBJ2-1, with D possibly matching TRBD2 (7 bases). The germline CDR1 and CDR2 sequences are SGHRS and YFSETQ. The CDR3 extends over 24 amino acids. Deletions cut 4 bases from V and 4 bases from J, with 42 bases between. The CDR3 reads CASSPKGPLPGRGPGGQNYNEQFF. As DNA, the CDR3 is TGCGCCAGCAGCCCCAAGGGTCCTCTCCCGGGGAGGGGCCCCGGTGGACAGAATTACAATGAGCAGTTCTTC.

The table lists this clone with a count of one. The chain carries TRBV5-1 and TRBJ1-4, with D uncertain. The length of the CDR3 is 14 residues. From germline, CDR1 is SGHRS and CDR2 YFSETQ. With 0 bases removed from V and 6 bases from J, the gap between germline ends came to 9 bases. In DNA, the CDR3 is TGCGCCAGCAGCTTGGCCGGGTCGGATGAAAAACTGTTTTTT. It specifies CASSLAGSDEKLFF.

The sample holds a few counts of this clone. The rearrangement joins TRBV2 to TRBJ1-3; 8 bases line up with TRBD1. V lost 7 bases and J lost 2; bases outside the gene matches: 1. Germline lookup yields CDR1 SNHLY and CDR2 FYNNEI. The CDR3 is 13 amino acids. CDR3: CASKDRAGNTIYF. DNA of the CDR3: TGTGCCAGCAAGGACAGGGCTGGAAACACCATATATTTT.

The V call is TRBV27, the J call TRBJ1-6, with TRBD1 matching over 12 bases. Germline CDR1 is MNHEY and CDR2 is SMNVEV (reference sequence). CDR3 length: 16 residues. Trimming cost V 4 bases and J 7 bases; bases outside gene matches: 5. This CDR3 is CASSSPGTGGNSPLHF. CDR3 coding DNA: TGTGCCAGCAGTTCTCCCGGGACAGGGGGCAATTCACCCCTCCACTTT.

V and J are TRBV7-9 and TRBJ1-6, with TRBD1 as a possible D gene (6 bases). The germline V and J ends were trimmed by 7 bases and 7 bases, with 11 bases remaining between them. The germline V gene has CDR1 SEHNR and CDR2 FQNEAQ (reference sequence). The CDR3 totals 13 residues. The CDR3 DNA reads as TGTGCCAGCACGGGGACATTAAATTCACCCCTCCACTTT. Translating gives CASTGTLNSPLHF. Drawing the rest from reference TRBV7-9 and TRBJ1-6, the complete variable domain is DTGVSQNPRHKITKRGQNVTFRCDPISEHNRLYWYRQTLGQGPEFLTYFQNEAQLEKSRLLSDRFSAERPKGSFSTLEIQRTEQGDSAMYLCASTGTLNSPLHFGNGTRLTVT.

This clone was recorded only once. The rearrangement uses TRBV24-1 and TRBJ2-3; TRBD1 matches 8 bases. The CDR3 length is 15 residues. The germline V gene has CDR1 KGHDR and CDR2 SFDVKD. With V trimmed by 3 bases and J by 2 bases, 3 bases remained unmatched. DNA for the CDR3: TGTGCCACCAGTGATAGGGACAGGTACACAGATACGCAGTATTTT. Amino acids: CATSDRDRYTDTQYF.

The rearrangement joins TRBV29-1 to TRBJ2-3; D is uncertain. This CDR3 is built from 13 residues. Trimming cost V 6 bases and J 5 bases, with 15 bases left between them. CDR1 and CDR2 from the germline V gene are SQVTM and ANQGSEA. The CDR3 bases are TGCAGCGTGCCCCCCGGGTTGGGAGATACGCAGTATTTT. Residues: CSVPPGLGDTQYF.

This chain joins TRBV6-5 and TRBJ1-5, with 9 bases matching TRBD1. V dropped 6 bases and J dropped 2; count of bases not matched to a gene: 5. CDR1 and CDR2 (germline): MNHEY, SVGAGI. The CDR3 spans 15 residues. CDR3 DNA: TGTGCCAGCAGCCCGGACAGGGGTGGCAATCAGCCCCAGCATTTT. It is translated as CASSPDRGGNQPQHF.

The rearrangement joins TRBV3-1 (or the pseudogene TRBV3-2) to TRBJ1-6; D possibly corresponds to TRBD1 (6 bases). The CDR3 consists of 14 residues. Per the germline V gene, CDR1 is LGHDT and CDR2 is YNNKEL (reference sequence). V shed 5 bases and J shed 8 bases, with 13 bases lying between them. The chain's CDR3 is CASSVQGADSPLHF. CDR3 coding DNA: TGTGCCAGCAGCGTACAGGGTGCTGATTCACCCCTCCACTTT.

This sequence joins TRBV30 and TRBJ1-6; 9 bases match TRBD1. The V gene end was trimmed by 5 bases and the J gene end by 6 bases; junction bases not matched to a gene: 2. Per germline, CDR1 GTSNPN and CDR2 SVGIG (reference sequence). The CDR3 has 13 residues. The CDR3 here is CAWSDRGNSPLHF. For the CDR3, the DNA is TGTGCCTGGTCGGACAGGGGTAATTCACCCCTCCACTTT.

V is TRBV10-3 and J is TRBJ1-3; maybe TRBD1 (6 bases). Per germline, CDR1 ENHRY and CDR2 SYGVKD. CDR3 length: 16 residues. Trimming stripped 4 bases from V and 1 base from J, with 14 bases between. The CDR3 DNA sequence: TGTGCCATCAGTGCGGGCCGAGGGGGATCTGGAAACACCATATATTTT. It yields the protein CAISAGRGGSGNTIYF.

This chain connects TRBV6-2 or TRBV6-3 to TRBJ1-2, with a tentative D call TRBD1 (5 bases). CDR1 is MNHEY, CDR2 SVGEGT, per germline. Trimming pared 4 bases from V and 8 bases from J, leaving 14 bases between. The CDR3 runs 13 residues. This CDR3 reads CASSSPRVYGYTF. The CDR3 DNA sequence: TGTGCCAGCAGTTCCCCCAGGGTCTACGGCTACACCTTC.

The genes are TRBV15 and TRBJ1-2; 8 bases are shared with TRBD1. Germline V lookup: CDR1 LNHNV, CDR2 YYDKDF (reference sequence). This CDR3 has 16 residues. V lost 0 bases to trimming and J lost 4 bases; unmatched junction nucleotides: 7. CDR3: CATSRDRTGMGYGYTF. In nucleotides, the CDR3 is TGTGCCACCAGCAGAGACCGGACAGGGATGGGCTATGGCTACACCTTC.